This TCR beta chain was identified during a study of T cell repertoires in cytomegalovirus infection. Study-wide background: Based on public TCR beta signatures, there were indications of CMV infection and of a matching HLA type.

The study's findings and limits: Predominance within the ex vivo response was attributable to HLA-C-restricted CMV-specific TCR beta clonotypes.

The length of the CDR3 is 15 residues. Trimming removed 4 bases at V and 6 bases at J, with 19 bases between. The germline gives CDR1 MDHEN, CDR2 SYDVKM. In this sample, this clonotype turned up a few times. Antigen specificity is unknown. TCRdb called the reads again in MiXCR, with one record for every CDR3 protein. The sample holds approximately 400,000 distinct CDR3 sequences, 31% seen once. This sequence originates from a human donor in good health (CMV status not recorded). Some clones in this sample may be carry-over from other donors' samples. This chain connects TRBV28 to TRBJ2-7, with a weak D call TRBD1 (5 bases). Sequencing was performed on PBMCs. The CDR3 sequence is CASSSSVRGSGEQYF. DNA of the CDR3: TGTGCCAGCAGTTCTAGTGTAAGGGGATCTGGCGAGCAGTACTTC. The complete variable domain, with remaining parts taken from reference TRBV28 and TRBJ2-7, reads DVKVTQSSRYLVKRTGEKVFLECVQDMDHENMFWYRQDPGLGLRLIYFSYDVKMKEKGDIPEGYSVSREKKERFSLILESASTNQTSMYLCASSSSVRGSGEQYFGPGTRLTVT.